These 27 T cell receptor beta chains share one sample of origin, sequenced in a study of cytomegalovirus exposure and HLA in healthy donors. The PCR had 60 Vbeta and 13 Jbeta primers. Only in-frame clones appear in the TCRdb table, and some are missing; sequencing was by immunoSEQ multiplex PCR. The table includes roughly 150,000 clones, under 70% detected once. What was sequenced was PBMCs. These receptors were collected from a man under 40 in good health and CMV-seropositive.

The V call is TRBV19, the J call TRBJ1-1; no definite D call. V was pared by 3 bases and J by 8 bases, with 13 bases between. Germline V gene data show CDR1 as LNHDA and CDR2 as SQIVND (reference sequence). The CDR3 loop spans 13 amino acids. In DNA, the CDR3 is TGTGCCAGTAGTATTGGCAGTTTCACCGAAGCTTTCTTT. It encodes CASSIGSFTEAFF.

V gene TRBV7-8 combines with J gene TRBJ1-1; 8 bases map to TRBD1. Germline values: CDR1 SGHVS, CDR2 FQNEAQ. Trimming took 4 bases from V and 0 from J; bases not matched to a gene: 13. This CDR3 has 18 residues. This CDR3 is CASSSPRTGSGMNTEAFF. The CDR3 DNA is TGTGCCAGCAGCTCGCCCCGGACAGGGTCGGGTATGAACACTGAAGCTTTCTTT. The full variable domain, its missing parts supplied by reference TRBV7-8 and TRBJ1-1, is GAGVSQSPRYKVAKRGQDVALRCDPISGHVSLFWYQQALGQGPEFLTYFQNEAQLDKSGLPSDRFFAERPEGSVSTLKIQRTQQEDSAVYLCASSSPRTGSGMNTEAFFGQGTRLTVV.

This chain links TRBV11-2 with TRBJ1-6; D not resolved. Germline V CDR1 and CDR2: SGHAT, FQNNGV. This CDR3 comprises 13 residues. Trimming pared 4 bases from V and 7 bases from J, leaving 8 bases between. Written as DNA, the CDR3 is TGTGCCAGCAGCTCTGGACTGAATTCACCCCTCCACTTT. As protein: CASSSGLNSPLHF.

The DNA of the CDR3 is TGTGCCAGCAGTGAGACAGGGACGAACACTGAAGCTTTCTTT. It specifies CASSETGTNTEAFF. The V and J genes are TRBV6-1 and TRBJ1-1, with 7 bases matching TRBD1. The CDR3 consists of 14 residues. The germline V gene has CDR1 MNHNS and CDR2 SASEGT. With 3 bases clipped from V and 1 base from J, the junction kept 2 bases outside the gene matches.

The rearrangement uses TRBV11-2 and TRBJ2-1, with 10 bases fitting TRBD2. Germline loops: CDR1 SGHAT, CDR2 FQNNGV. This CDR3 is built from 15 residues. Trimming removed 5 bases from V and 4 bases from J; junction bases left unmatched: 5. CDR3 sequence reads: CASSPLSGGYNEQFF. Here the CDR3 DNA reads TGTGCCAGCAGCCCTCTTAGCGGGGGGTACAATGAGCAGTTCTTC.

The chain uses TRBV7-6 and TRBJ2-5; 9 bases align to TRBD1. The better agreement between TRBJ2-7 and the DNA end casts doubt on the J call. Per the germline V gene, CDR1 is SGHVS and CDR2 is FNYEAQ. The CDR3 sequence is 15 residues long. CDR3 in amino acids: CASSSPGQGIYEQYF. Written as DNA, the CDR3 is TGTGCCAGCAGCTCACCGGGACAGGGAATCTACGAGCAGTACTTC.

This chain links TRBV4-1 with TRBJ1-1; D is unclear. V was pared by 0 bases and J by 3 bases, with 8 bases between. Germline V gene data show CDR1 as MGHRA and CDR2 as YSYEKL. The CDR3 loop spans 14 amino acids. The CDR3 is CASSQDNRYTEAFF. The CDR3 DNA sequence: TGCGCCAGCAGCCAAGATAACCGGTACACTGAAGCTTTCTTT.

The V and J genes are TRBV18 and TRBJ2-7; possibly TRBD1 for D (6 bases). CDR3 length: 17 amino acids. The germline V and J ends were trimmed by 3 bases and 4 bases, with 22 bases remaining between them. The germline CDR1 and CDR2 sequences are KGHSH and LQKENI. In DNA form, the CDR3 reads TGTGCCAGCTCACCCCTTTCGCCGGGACACCAGAATTACGAGCAGTACTTC. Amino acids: CASSPLSPGHQNYEQYF.

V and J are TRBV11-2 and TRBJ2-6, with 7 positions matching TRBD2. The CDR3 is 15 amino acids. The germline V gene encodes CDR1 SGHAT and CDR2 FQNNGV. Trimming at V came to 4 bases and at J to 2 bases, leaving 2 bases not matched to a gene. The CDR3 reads CASSWGGPGANVLTF. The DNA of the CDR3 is TGTGCCAGCAGCTGGGGGGGACCTGGGGCCAACGTCCTGACTTTC.

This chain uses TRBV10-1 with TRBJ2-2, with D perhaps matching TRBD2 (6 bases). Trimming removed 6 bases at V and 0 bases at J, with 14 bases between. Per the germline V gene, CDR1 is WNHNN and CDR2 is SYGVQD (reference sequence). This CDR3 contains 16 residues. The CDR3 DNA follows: TGCGCCAGCAGAAGTTCTGCGGGGACGAACACCGGGGAGCTGTTTTTT. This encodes CASRSSAGTNTGELFF.

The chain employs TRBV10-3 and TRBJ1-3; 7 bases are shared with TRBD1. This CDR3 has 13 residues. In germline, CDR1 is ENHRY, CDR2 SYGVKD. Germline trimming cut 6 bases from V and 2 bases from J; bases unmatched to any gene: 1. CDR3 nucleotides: TGTGCCATCAGGACAGGGCCTGGAAACACCATATATTTT. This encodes CAIRTGPGNTIYF.

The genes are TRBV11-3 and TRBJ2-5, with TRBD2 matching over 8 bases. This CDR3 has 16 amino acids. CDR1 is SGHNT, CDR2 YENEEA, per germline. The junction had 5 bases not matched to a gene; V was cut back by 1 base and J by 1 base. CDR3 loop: CASSLGWREVQETQYF. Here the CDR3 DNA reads TGTGCCAGCAGCTTAGGTTGGCGGGAGGTCCAAGAGACCCAGTACTTC.

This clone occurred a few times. CDR3 DNA sequence: TGTGCCAGCAGTCAGGACAGGGAAGCTTTCTTT. It encodes CASSQDREAFF. The gene calls are TRBV2 and TRBJ1-1, with 7 bases lining up with TRBD1. The germline V gene encodes CDR1 SNHLY and CDR2 FYNNEI. This CDR3 is 11 amino acids long. Trimming at V came to 5 bases and at J to 8 bases, leaving 2 bases not matched to a gene.

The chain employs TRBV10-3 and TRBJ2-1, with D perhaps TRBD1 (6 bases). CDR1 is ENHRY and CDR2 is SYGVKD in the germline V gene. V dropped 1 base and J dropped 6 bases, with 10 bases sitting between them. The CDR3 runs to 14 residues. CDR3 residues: CAISEFKQGNEQFF. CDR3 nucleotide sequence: TGTGCCATCAGTGAGTTTAAACAGGGCAATGAGCAGTTCTTC.

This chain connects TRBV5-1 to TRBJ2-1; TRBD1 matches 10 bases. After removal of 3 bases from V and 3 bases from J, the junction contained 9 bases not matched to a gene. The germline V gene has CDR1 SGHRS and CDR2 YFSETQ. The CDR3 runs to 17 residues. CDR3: CASSWTGGPTVYNEQFF. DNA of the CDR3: TGCGCCAGCAGCTGGACAGGGGGGCCGACGGTCTACAATGAGCAGTTCTTC.

CDR3 loop: CASSSSGTSYVETQYF. DNA for the CDR3: TGTGCCAGCAGTTCCTCAGGGACTAGCTATGTTGAGACCCAGTACTTC. The rearrangement uses TRBV27 and TRBJ2-5; TRBD2 matches at 9 bases. The CDR3 consists of 16 residues. Germline CDR1 MNHEY, CDR2 SMNVEV (reference sequence). Losses at the gene ends were 4 bases for V and 5 bases for J; bases not matched to a gene: 11.

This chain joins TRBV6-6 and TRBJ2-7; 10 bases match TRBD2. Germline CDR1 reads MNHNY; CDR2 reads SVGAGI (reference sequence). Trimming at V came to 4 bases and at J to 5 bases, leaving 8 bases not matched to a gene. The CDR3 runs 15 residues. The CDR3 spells CASSSSSGSLNEQYF. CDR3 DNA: TGTGCCAGCAGTTCCTCTAGCGGGAGTCTTAACGAGCAGTACTTC.

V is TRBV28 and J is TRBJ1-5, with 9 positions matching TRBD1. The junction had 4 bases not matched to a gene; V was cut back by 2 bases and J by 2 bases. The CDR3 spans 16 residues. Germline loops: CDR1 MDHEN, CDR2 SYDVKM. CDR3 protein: CASSLGTGSRNQPQHF. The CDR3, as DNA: TGTGCCAGCAGTTTAGGGACAGGGTCTCGCAATCAGCCCCAGCATTTT.

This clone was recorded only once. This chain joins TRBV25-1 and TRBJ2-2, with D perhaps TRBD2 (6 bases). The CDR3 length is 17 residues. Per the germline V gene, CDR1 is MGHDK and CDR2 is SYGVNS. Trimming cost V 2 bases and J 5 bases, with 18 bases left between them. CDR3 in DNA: TGTGCCAGCAGTGAAGGAGGGGCCCCCGGGCGGACCGGGGAGCTGTTTTTT. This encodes CASSEGGAPGRTGELFF.

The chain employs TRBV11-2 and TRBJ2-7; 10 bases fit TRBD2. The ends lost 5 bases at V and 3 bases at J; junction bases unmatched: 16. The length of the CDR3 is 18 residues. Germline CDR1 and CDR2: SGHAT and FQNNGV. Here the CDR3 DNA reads TGTGCCAGCAGCACAACCCGACCCCGGCTAGCGGGGGTCTACGAGCAGTACTTC. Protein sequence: CASSTTRPRLAGVYEQYF.

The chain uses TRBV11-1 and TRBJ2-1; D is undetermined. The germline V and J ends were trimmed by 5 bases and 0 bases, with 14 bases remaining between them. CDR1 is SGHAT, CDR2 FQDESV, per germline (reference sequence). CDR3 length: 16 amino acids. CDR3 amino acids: CASSPISPSSYNEQFF. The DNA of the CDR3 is TGTGCCAGCAGCCCAATTTCGCCCAGCTCCTACAATGAGCAGTTCTTC.

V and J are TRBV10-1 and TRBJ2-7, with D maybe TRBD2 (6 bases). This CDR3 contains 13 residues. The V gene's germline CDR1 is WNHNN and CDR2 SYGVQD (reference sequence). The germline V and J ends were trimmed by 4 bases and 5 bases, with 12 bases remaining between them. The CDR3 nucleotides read TGCGCCAGCAGTGGGCGGGAAGGTGACGAGCAGTACTTC. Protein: CASSGREGDEQYF.

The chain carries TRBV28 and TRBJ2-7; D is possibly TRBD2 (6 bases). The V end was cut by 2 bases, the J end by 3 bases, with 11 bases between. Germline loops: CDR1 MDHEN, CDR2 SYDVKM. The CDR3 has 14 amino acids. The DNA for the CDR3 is TGTGCCAGCAGTTTAGCGGGAATACTCTACGAGCAGTACTTC. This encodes CASSLAGILYEQYF.

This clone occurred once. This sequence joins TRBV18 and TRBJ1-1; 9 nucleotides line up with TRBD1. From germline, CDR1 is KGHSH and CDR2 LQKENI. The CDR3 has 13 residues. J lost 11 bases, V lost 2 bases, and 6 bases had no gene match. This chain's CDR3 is CASSPAGQGSAFF. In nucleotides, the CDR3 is TGTGCCAGCTCACCAGCGGGACAGGGTTCTGCTTTCTTT.

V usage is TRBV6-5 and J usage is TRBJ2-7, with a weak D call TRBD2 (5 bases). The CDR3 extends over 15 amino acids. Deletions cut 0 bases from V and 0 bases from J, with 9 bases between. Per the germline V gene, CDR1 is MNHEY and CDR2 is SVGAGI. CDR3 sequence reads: CASSYSTSGSYEQYF. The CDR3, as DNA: TGTGCCAGCAGTTACTCGACAAGCGGCTCCTACGAGCAGTACTTC.

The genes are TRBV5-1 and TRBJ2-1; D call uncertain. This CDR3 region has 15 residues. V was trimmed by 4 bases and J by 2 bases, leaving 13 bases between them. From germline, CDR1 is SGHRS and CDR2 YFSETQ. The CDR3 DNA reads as TGCGCCAGCAGCGTAACACAGATAACCTACAATGAGCAGTTCTTC. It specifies CASSVTQITYNEQFF.

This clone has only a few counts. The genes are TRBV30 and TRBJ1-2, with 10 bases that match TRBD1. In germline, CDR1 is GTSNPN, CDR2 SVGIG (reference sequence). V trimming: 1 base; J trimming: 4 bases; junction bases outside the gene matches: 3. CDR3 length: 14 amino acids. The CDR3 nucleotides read TGTGCCTGGAGTGGGGACAGGGGAGGCTATGGCTACACCTTC. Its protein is CAWSGDRGGYGYTF.